Each of the 21 T cell receptor beta chains below was sequenced from the same sample in a study of blood T cells in healthy people across ages. Through a sample-barcoded 5' primer and a J-beta primer mix, a second PCR was run for roughly 7 to 11 cycles. TCRdb redid the calling of the 5' RACE reads with MiXCR, one entry per CDR3 protein. The sample carries roughly 1.9 million distinct CDR3 sequences, around 42% recorded once. The source material was blood. The receptors originated from a human donor in good health.

This rearrangement joins TRBV6-5 to TRBJ1-1, with TRBD1 matching over 8 bases. The V and J ends lost 0 bases and 4 bases, in that order; junction bases with no gene match: 1. CDR3 size: 14 residues. Germline CDR1 MNHEY, CDR2 SVGAGI. This CDR3 is CASSYSGQATEAFF. The CDR3 nucleotides read TGTGCCAGCAGTTACTCGGGACAGGCCACTGAAGCTTTCTTT.

J is TRBJ2-3 and V is TRBV12-3 or TRBV12-4; 16 nucleotides align to TRBD2. This CDR3 contains 18 residues. After removal of 6 bases from V and 8 bases from J, the junction contained 14 bases not matched to a gene. CDR3 in amino acids: CASSPGTSGGAAPVTQYF. The CDR3 bases are TGTGCCAGCAGCCCCGGGACTAGCGGGGGGGCGGCGCCTGTTACGCAGTATTTT.

Comment on this clonotype: The junction does not match germline at one end; this may be a read error. The rearrangement links TRBV7-9 to TRBJ1-1; D gene unclear. Germline V gives CDR1 SEHNR, CDR2 FQNEAQ (reference sequence). The CDR3 contains 13 residues. The CDR3 spells CACSRGKDTEAFF. Here the CDR3 DNA reads TGTGCCTGCAGCCGCGGGAAAGACACTGAAGCTTTCTTT.

The CDR3 region is CASSHWGREQFF. CDR3 DNA: TGTGCCAGCAGTCATTGGGGCAGAGAGCAGTTCTTC. This rearrangement joins TRBV28 to TRBJ2-1, with a tentative D call TRBD1 (5 bases). The CDR3 sequence is 12 residues long. Germline lookup yields CDR1 MDHEN and CDR2 SYDVKM. Trimming removed 5 bases at V and 10 bases at J, with 12 bases between.

This clonotype has only a few counts. This chain connects TRBV4-3 to TRBJ2-7; tentative D call: TRBD2 (5 bases). This CDR3 spans 14 amino acids. Trimming took 4 bases from V and 5 from J, leaving 15 bases between them. Germline V gene sequence: CDR1 LGHNA, CDR2 YSLEER. The CDR3 DNA sequence: TGCGCCAGCAGCCTCGGGATAGAATCGAACGAGCAGTACTTC. The encoded protein is CASSLGIESNEQYF.

This sequence joins TRBV27 and TRBJ1-5; D gene ambiguous. The length of the CDR3 is 14 residues. Germline CDR1 MNHEY, CDR2 SMNVEV (reference sequence). Trimming took 3 bases from V and 1 from J, leaving 7 bases between them. The CDR3 sequence: CASSLAQSNQPQHF. The CDR3 nucleotides read TGTGCCAGCAGTTTGGCGCAAAGCAATCAGCCCCAGCATTTT.

As concerns this clonotype: One junction end does not reproduce the germline sequence, and a read error may be involved. The DNA of the CDR3 is TGCGCCGGCAGCCAGGAACTAGCGGACTACAATGAGCTGTTCTTC. Protein product: CAGSQELADYNELFF. The genes are TRBV4-3 and TRBJ2-1; TRBD2 matches 8 bases. The germline CDR1 and CDR2 sequences are LGHNA and YSLEER. The CDR3 spans 15 residues.

The gene calls are TRBV11-3 and TRBJ2-3; unclear D gene. The CDR3 has 13 residues. Trimming removed 3 bases from V and 2 bases from J, with 6 bases in between. CDR1 is SGHNT and CDR2 is YENEEA in the germline V gene. The CDR3 DNA is TGTGCCAGCAGCTTTCAGTACACAGATACGCAGTATTTT. The encoded protein is CASSFQYTDTQYF.

This chain links TRBV7-2 with TRBJ2-1; D possibly matches TRBD1 or TRBD2 (5 bases each). V gave up 4 bases and J gave up 4 bases, with 17 bases separating them. The CDR3 sequence is 16 residues long. Germline V CDR1 and CDR2: SGHTA, FQGNSA. Written as DNA, the CDR3 is TGTGCCAGCAGCTCCGACAGTTTCGGGATGTACAATGAGCAGTTCTTC. It yields the protein CASSSDSFGMYNEQFF.

The gene calls are TRBV12-3 or TRBV12-4 and TRBJ2-3; tentative D call: TRBD2 (6 bases). Trimming took 1 base from V and 4 from J, leaving 18 bases between them. The CDR3 has 17 residues. The CDR3 loop reads CASSLVWRGASADTQYF. The CDR3, as DNA: TGTGCCAGCAGTTTAGTGTGGCGGGGAGCCTCCGCAGATACGCAGTATTTT.

This sequence joins TRBV7-3 and TRBJ1-2, with a possible D match to TRBD1 (5 bases). Germline CDR1 SGHTA, CDR2 FQGTGA. The CDR3 contains 16 residues. The germline V and J ends were trimmed by 5 bases and 0 bases, with 16 bases remaining between them. The CDR3 DNA reads TGTGCCAGCAGCACCGAAGGGACGGTACCTAACTATGGCTACACCTTC. Encoded protein: CASSTEGTVPNYGYTF.

This clonotype was picked up a small number of times. The rearrangement joins TRBV27 to TRBJ2-7; TRBD1 is a possible D gene (6 bases). The CDR3 length is 16 residues. The V end lost 2 bases, the J end lost 1 base, and 15 bases lay between the germline ends. Germline loops: CDR1 MNHEY, CDR2 SMNVEV (reference sequence). CDR3 in DNA: TGTGCCAGCAGTTTAGGTCCAGGGGTCGAATCCTACGAGCAGTACTTC. This gives the protein CASSLGPGVESYEQYF.

V and J are TRBV3-1 and TRBJ2-1, with D possibly being TRBD1 (6 bases). This CDR3 region has 17 residues. Germline V gene lookup returns CDR1 LGHDT and CDR2 YNNKEL (reference sequence). V lost 6 bases and J lost 1, with 19 bases in between. CDR3 in DNA: TGTGCCAGCAGGCCTGCAGGGGCGGGTGGATCCTACAATGAGCAGTTCTTC. Its protein is CASRPAGAGGSYNEQFF.

The V gene is TRBV7-3, the J gene TRBJ2-1; 13 nucleotides match TRBD2. V lost 5 bases to trimming and J lost 6 bases; unmatched junction nucleotides: 10. Looked up from germline, CDR1 is SGHTA and CDR2 is FQGTGA. This CDR3 region has 17 residues. CDR3 nucleotide sequence: TGTGCCAGCAGCGCACGAATACTAGCGGGGGGGCTCAATGAGCAGTTCTTC. The encoded protein is CASSARILAGGLNEQFF.

This rearrangement joins TRBV6-1 to TRBJ2-3; 11 bases fit TRBD2. Germline V CDR1 and CDR2: MNHNS, SASEGT. The CDR3 loop spans 17 amino acids. Unmatched junction bases numbered 10, after V lost 4 bases and J lost 4 bases. CDR3 amino acids: CASSATLAGGFPDTQYF. The DNA of the CDR3 is TGTGCCAGCAGTGCAACCCTAGCGGGGGGTTTTCCAGATACGCAGTATTTT.

The chain uses TRBV6-2 or TRBV6-3 and TRBJ1-2; 9 nucleotides align to TRBD1. The CDR3 loop spans 17 amino acids. J gave up 7 bases and V 3 bases, and 15 bases lay outside the gene matches. From germline, CDR1 is MNHEY and CDR2 SVGEGT. The chain's CDR3 is CASSYIPEGQGTFGYTF. CDR3 DNA: TGTGCCAGCAGTTATATACCAGAAGGACAGGGGACCTTTGGCTACACCTTC.

For this clonotype: A much bigger clone sits one base away, suggesting this may be a read error. The chain recombines TRBV7-3 with TRBJ2-5, with 8 bases lining up with TRBD2. The J call may be in error: the DNA end matches TRBJ2-1 better. CDR1 and CDR2 from the germline V gene are SGHTA and FQGTGA. The CDR3 totals 15 residues. The CDR3 loop is CASSLTGTREETQFF. CDR3 DNA: TGTGCCAGCAGCTTAACGGGGACTAGGGAAGAGACCCAGTTCTTC.

V is TRBV20-1 and J is TRBJ2-5; 10 bases map to TRBD2. Trimming took 3 bases from V and 0 from J; bases not matched to a gene: 7. CDR1 is DFQATT and CDR2 is SNEGSKA in the germline V gene (reference sequence). The CDR3 loop spans 16 amino acids. The CDR3 loop is CSASSSGGLYQETQYF. The CDR3 DNA follows: TGCAGTGCTAGTTCTAGCGGGGGCCTGTACCAAGAGACCCAGTACTTC.

The chain uses TRBV11-2 and TRBJ2-5; a possible D gene is TRBD1 (6 bases). The CDR3 runs to 14 residues. The germline gives CDR1 SGHAT, CDR2 FQNNGV. V lost 5 bases to trimming and J lost 1 base, with 11 bases between them. In DNA form, the CDR3 reads TGTGCCAGCAGCCCTGACAGGATCCAAGAGACCCAGTACTTC. It specifies CASSPDRIQETQYF.

This clonotype was seen a handful of times. This sequence joins TRBV9 and TRBJ2-1; 10 nucleotides agree with TRBD2. Per germline, CDR1 SGDLS and CDR2 YYNGEE. J gave up 9 bases and V 0 bases, and 12 bases lay outside the gene matches. The CDR3 totals 17 residues. The CDR3 nucleotides are TGTGCCAGCAGCGTAGCCCCGCCTAGCGGGGGCTCGTCTGAGCAGTTCTTC. It encodes CASSVAPPSGGSSEQFF.

This chain joins TRBV5-1 and TRBJ2-7; TRBD1 matches 9 bases. The V gene's germline CDR1 is SGHRS and CDR2 YFSETQ. V lost 3 bases to trimming and J lost 5 bases; unmatched junction nucleotides: 6. The CDR3 sequence is 14 residues long. In nucleotides, the CDR3 is TGCGCCAGCAGCTGGGGACAGGGTCAGGACGAGCAGTACTTC. Translation: CASSWGQGQDEQYF.